This T cell receptor beta chain was identified during a study of siplizumab effects on memory and regulatory T cells. General observations from the study: Phenotypic classification as naive or memory proved unattainable for roughly 75-96% of proliferating CD4+ or CD8+ clones. No more than a minor fraction of alloreactive clones could be traced back to unstimulated subsets. Suppressive activity of Tregs proliferating in siplizumab cultures remained unconfirmed. Naive T cells appeared more diverse than memory cells and seemed to be major alloresponse contributors.

Regarding this clone: No antigen is known for it.

Generated by immunoSEQ multiplex PCR, the TCRdb table keeps only in-frame clones and is missing some. The sample carries around 95,000 clones, 91% recorded once. The specimen sequenced was CD4+ T cells sorted from blood. The receptor comes from a human donor in good health.

CDR3 sequence reads: CASTRGLADPEQYF. The CDR3 nucleotides are TGTGCCAGCACCAGGGGACTAGCGGATCCCGAGCAGTACTTC. The chain joins TRBV6-5 to TRBJ2-7, with 11 bases matching TRBD2. In germline, CDR1 is MNHEY, CDR2 SVGAGI. This CDR3 has 14 residues. V gave up 7 bases and J gave up 6 bases; unmatched junction bases: 8.